One T cell receptor beta chain is described in this entry. No antigen is known for it. Assay used: immunoSEQ multiplex PCR; TCRdb lists only in-frame clones, some missing. Found here are roughly 120,000 clones, approximately 85% of them singletons; the top ten hold 3.9%. The sample comes from a study of T cell responses to AZD1222 COVID-19 vaccine. Study-level points and caveats: The reported proportion of spike-specific TCRs targeting unmutated variant regions was nearly half. Repertoires were obtained solely post-peak T cell response. The study found Spike-specific TCR breadth and depth rose after two AZD1222 doses. The donors showed a predominance of white British ancestry and of females, with possible underestimation of clonal diversity.

Germline CDR1 MNHNY, CDR2 SVGAGI (reference sequence). There are 12 residues in the CDR3. Between the trimmed V and J ends, which lost 7 bases and 4 bases, there was a span of 8 bases. This receptor was obtained from an adult in good health. Sequences were derived from peripheral blood, sampled on day 0 of MenACWY control vaccination. This chain uses TRBV6-6 with TRBJ2-1; TRBD1 or TRBD2 may be the D gene (5 bases each). CDR3 amino acids: CASNGGYNEQFF. CDR3 in DNA: TGTGCCAGCAATGGGGGATACAATGAGCAGTTCTTC.